This entry concerns a single T cell receptor beta chain. The data are from a study of blood T cell repertoires in COVID-19. Across the study: The United States, Italy and Spain supplied acute and convalescent COVID-19 samples. T cells, B-cell-depleted T cells, or PBMCs provided the cDNA or gDNA that served as material.

The method was immunoSEQ multiplex PCR; TCRdb's version includes in-frame clones alone and lacks a portion of them. The sample includes around 170,000 clones, about 82% seen only once; the top ten take around 7%. The sequence derives from a man in his fifties with active or convalescent COVID-19. The specimen sequenced was peripheral blood.

This CDR3 reads CASSQFHAVNEKLFF. DNA for the CDR3: TGCGCCAGCAGCCAATTCCACGCGGTTAATGAAAAACTGTTTTTT. The chain has TRBV4-3 and TRBJ1-4; D ambiguous. Germline loops: CDR1 LGHNA, CDR2 YSLEER. The CDR3 runs to 15 residues. V was cut by 2 bases and J by 4 bases, with 11 bases left in between.